The T cell receptor (beta chain) under discussion was sequenced for a study of shared T cell receptors in the human thymus. This CDR3 contains 17 residues. Trimming took 2 bases from V and 3 from J; bases not matched to a gene: 7. Germline V lookup: CDR1 MNHEY, CDR2 SMNVEV (reference sequence). The table came from immunoSEQ multiplex PCR; TCRdb's copy has only in-frame clones and leaves some out. The sample lists 600,000 or so clones; more than 75% were seen once. This same sample was also part of a study on human thymus T cells. That study reports: Both thymic and peripheral blood repertoires showed apparently biased V and J usage.

This TCR was sampled from a boy in the first two years of life with a congenital heart defect. The specimen sequenced was thymocytes. The chain is built from TRBV27 and TRBJ1-5, with TRBD1 matching 10 bases. This CDR3 is CASSLIRQGAPNQPQHF. For the CDR3, the DNA is TGTGCCAGCAGTTTAATCCGACAGGGGGCGCCCAATCAGCCCCAGCATTTT.